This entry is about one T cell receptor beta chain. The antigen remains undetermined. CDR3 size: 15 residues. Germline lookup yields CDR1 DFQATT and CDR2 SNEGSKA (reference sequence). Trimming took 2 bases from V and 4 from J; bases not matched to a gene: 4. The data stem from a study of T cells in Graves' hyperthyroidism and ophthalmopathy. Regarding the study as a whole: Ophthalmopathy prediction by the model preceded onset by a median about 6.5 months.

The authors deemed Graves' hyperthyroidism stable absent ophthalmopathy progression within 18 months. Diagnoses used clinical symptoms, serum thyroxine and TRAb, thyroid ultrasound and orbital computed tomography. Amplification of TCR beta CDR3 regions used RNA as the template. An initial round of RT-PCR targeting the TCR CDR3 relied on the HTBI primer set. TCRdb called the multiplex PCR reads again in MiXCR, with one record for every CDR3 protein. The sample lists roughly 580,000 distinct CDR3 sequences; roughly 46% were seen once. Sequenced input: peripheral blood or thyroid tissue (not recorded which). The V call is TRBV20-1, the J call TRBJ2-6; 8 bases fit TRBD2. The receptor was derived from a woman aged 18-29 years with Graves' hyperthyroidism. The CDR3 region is CSARTGGTGANVLTF. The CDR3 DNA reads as TGCAGTGCTAGAACGGGGGGGACGGGGGCCAACGTCCTGACTTTC.